The subject of this entry is one TCR beta chain. The table came from immunoSEQ multiplex PCR; TCRdb's copy has only in-frame clones and leaves some out. This table holds fewer than 70,000 clones, 86% found once. The V and J ends lost 5 bases and 4 bases, in that order; junction bases with no gene match: 7. The CDR3 runs 14 residues. The germline gives CDR1 SGHTA, CDR2 FQGTGA. The data were taken from a study of OX40 agonist ivuxolimab in advanced cancers. The sequences come from CD4+ or CD8+ T cells sorted from blood, collected in a trial of the OX40 agonist ivuxolimab. The sequence came from an adult with an advanced solid tumor such as melanoma, head and neck, liver or kidney cancer. The chain has TRBV7-3 and TRBJ1-2; TRBD1 aligns across 7 bases. In DNA form, the CDR3 reads TGTGCCAGCAGCCCCACAGGGGTCTCCTATGGCTACACCTTC. Translating gives CASSPTGVSYGYTF.